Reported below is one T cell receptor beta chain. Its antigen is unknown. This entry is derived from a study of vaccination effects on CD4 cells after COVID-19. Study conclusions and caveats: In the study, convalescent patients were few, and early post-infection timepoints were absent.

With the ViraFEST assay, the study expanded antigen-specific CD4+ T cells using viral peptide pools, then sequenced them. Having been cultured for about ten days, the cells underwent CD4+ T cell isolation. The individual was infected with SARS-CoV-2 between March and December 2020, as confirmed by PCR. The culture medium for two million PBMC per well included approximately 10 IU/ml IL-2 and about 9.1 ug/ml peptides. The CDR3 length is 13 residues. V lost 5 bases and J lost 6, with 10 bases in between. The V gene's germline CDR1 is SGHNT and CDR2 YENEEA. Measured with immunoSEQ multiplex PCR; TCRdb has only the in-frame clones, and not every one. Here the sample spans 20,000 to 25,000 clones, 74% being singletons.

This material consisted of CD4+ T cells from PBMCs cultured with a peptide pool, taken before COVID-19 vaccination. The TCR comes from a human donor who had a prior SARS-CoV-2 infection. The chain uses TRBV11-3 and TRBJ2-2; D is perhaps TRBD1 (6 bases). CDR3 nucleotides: TGTGCCAGCAGCGGGAACAGGGCCGGGGAGCTGTTTTTT. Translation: CASSGNRAGELFF.